This entry describes one T cell receptor beta chain. No antigen is known for it. The data were obtained in a study of T cell responses to AZD1222 COVID-19 vaccine. Study results and caveats: Among the donors, most were white British and more were female, and clonal diversity was possibly underestimated.

Second-dose groups at about 4 or about 12 weeks were pooled. V dropped 2 bases and J dropped 1 base, with 9 bases sitting between them. Germline CDR1 SEHNR, CDR2 FQNEAQ (reference sequence). The CDR3 loop spans 15 amino acids. Produced via immunoSEQ multiplex PCR; TCRdb's table is partial and in-frame only. Here the sample spans 100,000 to 150,000 clones, about 90% being singletons. The clonotype originates from an adult who received the AZD1222 COVID-19 vaccine. The input for sequencing was peripheral blood, taken 28 days after the second AZD1222 dose. The chain joins TRBV7-9 to TRBJ1-3; no definite D call. The CDR3 region is CASSLLPNSGNTIYF. CDR3 in DNA: TGTGCCAGCAGCTTACTTCCAAATTCTGGAAACACCATATATTTT.